This T cell receptor beta chain was recovered during a study of Graves' ophthalmopathy and Graves' hyperthyroidism. From RNA, the CDR3 regions of TCR beta chains were amplified and sequenced. The library came from an HTBI-primed first-round RT-PCR and a second-round multiplex PCR. Each CDR3 protein gets one entry after TCRdb re-called the multiplex PCR reads with MiXCR. Here the sample spans approximately 1.2 million distinct CDR3 sequences, roughly two fifths being singletons. Aged 18 to 65, hyperthyroidism patients had new diagnoses of under 2 months' duration. Diagnostic conclusions were grounded in clinical symptoms, serum thyroxine, TRAb, thyroid ultrasound and orbital computed tomography. General study points: Ophthalmopathy progression cases were predicted by the model with roughly 64% sensitivity and approximately 74% specificity. In blood appeared most of the expanded thyroid clonotypes whose frequency exceeded 0.001.

This clonotype was seen ten or more times. Its antigen is not identified. This clonotype was sampled from an adult man with Graves' hyperthyroidism. The source material was peripheral blood or thyroid tissue (not recorded which).

CDR3 sequence reads: CAISKGAGEKLFF. CDR3 sequence (DNA): TGTGCCATCAGTAAAGGGGCAGGTGAAAAACTGTTTTTT. This sequence joins TRBV10-3 and TRBJ1-4; a weak D match, TRBD1 (5 bases). This CDR3 has 13 residues. The germline gives CDR1 ENHRY, CDR2 SYGVKD. V was shortened by 5 bases and J by 7 bases, with 11 bases between the two germline ends.